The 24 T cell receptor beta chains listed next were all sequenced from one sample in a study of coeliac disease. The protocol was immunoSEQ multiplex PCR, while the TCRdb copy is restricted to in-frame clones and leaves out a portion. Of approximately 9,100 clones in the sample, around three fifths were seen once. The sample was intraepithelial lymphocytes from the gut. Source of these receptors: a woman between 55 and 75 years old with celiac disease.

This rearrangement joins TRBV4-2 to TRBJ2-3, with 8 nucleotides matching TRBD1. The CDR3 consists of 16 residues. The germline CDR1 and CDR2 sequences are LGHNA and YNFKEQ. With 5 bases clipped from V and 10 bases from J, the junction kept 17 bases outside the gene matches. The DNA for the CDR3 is TGTGCCAGCAGCAATGCGCCGGGGTTCGGACAGGGCTCGCAGTATTTT. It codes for CASSNAPGFGQGSQYF.

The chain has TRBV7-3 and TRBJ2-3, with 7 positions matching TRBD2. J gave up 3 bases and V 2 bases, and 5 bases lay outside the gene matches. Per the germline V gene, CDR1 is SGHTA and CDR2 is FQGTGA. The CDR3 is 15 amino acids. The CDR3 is CASSLGLVSTDTQYF. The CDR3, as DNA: TGTGCCAGCAGCTTAGGACTAGTATCGACAGATACGCAGTATTTT.

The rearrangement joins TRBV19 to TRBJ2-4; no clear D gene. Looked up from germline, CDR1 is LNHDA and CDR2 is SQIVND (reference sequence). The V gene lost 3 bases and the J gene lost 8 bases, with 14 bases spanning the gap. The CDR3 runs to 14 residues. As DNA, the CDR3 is TGTGCCAGTAGTATGTGGGTCACCGAGGACATTCAGTACTTC. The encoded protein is CASSMWVTEDIQYF.

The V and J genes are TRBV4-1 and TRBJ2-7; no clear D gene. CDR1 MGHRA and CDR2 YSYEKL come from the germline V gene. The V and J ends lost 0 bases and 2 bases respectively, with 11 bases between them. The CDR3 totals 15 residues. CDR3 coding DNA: TGCGCCAGCAGCCAAGATTTCCCTCTTACCTACGAGCAGTACTTC. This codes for CASSQDFPLTYEQYF.

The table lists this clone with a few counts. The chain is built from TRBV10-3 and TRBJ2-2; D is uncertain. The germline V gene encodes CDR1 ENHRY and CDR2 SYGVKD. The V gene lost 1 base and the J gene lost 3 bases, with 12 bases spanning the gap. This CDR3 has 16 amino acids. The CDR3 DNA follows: TGTGCCATCAGTGAGTTAAGCCCCCGGGACACCGGGGAGCTGTTTTTT. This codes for CAISELSPRDTGELFF.

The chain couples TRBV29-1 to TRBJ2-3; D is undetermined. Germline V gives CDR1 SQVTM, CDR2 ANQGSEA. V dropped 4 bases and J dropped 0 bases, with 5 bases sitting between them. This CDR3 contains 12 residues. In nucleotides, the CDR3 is TGCAGCGTTGGGCAGAGCACAGATACGCAGTATTTT. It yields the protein CSVGQSTDTQYF.

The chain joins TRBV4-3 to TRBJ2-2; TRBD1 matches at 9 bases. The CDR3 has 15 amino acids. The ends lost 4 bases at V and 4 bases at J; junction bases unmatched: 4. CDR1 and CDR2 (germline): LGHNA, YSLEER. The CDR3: CASSREQGATGELFF. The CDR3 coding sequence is TGCGCCAGCAGCCGAGAACAGGGGGCCACCGGGGAGCTGTTTTTT.

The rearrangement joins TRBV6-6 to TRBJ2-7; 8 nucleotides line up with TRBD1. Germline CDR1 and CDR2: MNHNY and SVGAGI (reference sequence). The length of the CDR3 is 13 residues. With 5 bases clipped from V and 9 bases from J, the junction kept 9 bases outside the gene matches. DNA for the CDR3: TGTGCCAGCAGTCCGCCTGGACAGGGTAGGCAGTACTTC. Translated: CASSPPGQGRQYF.

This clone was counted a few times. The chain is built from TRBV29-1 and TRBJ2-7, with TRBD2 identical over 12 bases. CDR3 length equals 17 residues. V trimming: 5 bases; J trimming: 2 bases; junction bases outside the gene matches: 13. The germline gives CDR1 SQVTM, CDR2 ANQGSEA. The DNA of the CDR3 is TGCAGCGTTCACGGGCTCCCGACTAGCGGGAGAACCTACGAGCAGTACTTC. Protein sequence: CSVHGLPTSGRTYEQYF.

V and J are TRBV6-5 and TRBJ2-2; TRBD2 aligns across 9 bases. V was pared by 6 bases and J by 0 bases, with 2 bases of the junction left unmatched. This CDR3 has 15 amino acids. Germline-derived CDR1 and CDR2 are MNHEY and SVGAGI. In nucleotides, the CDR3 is TGTGCCAGCAGGAGACTAGCGGCGAACACCGGGGAGCTGTTTTTT. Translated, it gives CASRRLAANTGELFF.

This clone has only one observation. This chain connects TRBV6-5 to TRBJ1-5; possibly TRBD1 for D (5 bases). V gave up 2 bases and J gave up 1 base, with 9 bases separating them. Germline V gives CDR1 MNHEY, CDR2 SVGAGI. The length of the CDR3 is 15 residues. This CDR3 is CASSYGAGSNQPQHF. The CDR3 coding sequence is TGTGCCAGCAGTTACGGGGCAGGAAGCAATCAGCCCCAGCATTTT.

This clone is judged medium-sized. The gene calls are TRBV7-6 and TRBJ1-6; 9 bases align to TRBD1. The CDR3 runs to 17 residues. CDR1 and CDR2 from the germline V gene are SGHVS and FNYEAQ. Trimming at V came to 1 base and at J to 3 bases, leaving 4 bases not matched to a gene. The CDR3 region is CASSLEDRGFYNSPLHF. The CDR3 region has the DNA TGTGCCAGCAGCTTAGAGGACAGGGGATTCTATAATTCACCCCTCCACTTT.

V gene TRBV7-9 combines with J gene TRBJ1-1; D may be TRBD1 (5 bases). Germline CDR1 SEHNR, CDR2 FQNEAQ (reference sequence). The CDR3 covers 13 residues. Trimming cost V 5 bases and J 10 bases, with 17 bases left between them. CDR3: CASSPRTPWVAFF. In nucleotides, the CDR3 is TGTGCCAGCAGCCCCCGGACACCTTGGGTAGCTTTCTTT.

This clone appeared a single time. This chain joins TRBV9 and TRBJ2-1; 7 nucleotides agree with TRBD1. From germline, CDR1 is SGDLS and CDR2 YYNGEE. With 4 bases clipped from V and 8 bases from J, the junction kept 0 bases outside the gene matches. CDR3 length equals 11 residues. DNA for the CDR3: TGTGCCAGCAGCACAGGGGATGAGCAGTTCTTC. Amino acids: CASSTGDEQFF. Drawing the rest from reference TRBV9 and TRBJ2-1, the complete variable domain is DSGVTQTPKHLITATGQRVTLRCSPRSGDLSVYWYQQSLDQGLQFLIQYYNGEERAKGNILERFSAQQFPDLHSELNLSSLELGDSALYFCASSTGDEQFFGPGTRLTVL.

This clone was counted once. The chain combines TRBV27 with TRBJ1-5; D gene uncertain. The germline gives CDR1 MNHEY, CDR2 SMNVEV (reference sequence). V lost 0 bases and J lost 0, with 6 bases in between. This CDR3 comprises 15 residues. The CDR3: CASSLSLYSNQPQHF. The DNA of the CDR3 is TGTGCCAGCAGTTTATCGCTATATAGCAATCAGCCCCAGCATTTT.

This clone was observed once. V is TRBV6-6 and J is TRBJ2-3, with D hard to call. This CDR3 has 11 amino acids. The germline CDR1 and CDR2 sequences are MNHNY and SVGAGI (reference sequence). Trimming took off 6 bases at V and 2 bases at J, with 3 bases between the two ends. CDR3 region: CASSHTDTQYF. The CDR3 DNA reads TGTGCCAGCAGCCACACAGATACGCAGTATTTT.

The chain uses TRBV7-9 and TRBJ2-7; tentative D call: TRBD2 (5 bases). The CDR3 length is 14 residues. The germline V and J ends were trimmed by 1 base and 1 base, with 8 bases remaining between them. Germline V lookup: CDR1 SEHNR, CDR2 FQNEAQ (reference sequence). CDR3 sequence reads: CASSLVGRSYEQYF. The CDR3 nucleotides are TGTGCCAGCAGCTTAGTAGGGAGATCCTACGAGCAGTACTTC.

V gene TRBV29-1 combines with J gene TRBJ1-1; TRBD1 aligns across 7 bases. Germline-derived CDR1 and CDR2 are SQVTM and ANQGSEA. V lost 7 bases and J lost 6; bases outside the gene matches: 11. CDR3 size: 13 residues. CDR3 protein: CSGRQGLHAEAFF. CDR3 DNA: TGCAGCGGAAGACAGGGTCTCCATGCTGAAGCTTTCTTT. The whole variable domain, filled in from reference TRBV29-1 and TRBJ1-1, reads SAVISQKPSRDICQRGTSLTIQCQVDSQVTMMFWYRQQPGQSLTLIATANQGSEATYESGFVIDKFPISRPNLTFSTLTVSNMSPEDSSIYLCSGRQGLHAEAFFGQGTRLTVV.

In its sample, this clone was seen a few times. CDR3 sequence reads: CASTSGHLNTEAFF. In DNA form, the CDR3 reads TGTGCCAGCACCTCCGGACACCTGAACACTGAAGCTTTCTTT. The rearrangement uses TRBV6-6 and TRBJ1-1, with D tentatively TRBD1 (5 bases). The germline CDR1 and CDR2 sequences are MNHNY and SVGAGI (reference sequence). V was pared by 7 bases and J by 0 bases, with 12 bases between. CDR3 length equals 14 residues.

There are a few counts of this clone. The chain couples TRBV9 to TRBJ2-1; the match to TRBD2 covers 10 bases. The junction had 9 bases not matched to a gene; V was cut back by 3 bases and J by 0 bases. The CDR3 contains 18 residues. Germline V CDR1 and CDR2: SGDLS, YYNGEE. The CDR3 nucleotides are TGTGCCAGCAGCGAAAACCTAGCGGGGGTCAGCTCCTACAATGAGCAGTTCTTC. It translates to CASSENLAGVSSYNEQFF. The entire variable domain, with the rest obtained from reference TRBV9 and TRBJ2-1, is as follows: DSGVTQTPKHLITATGQRVTLRCSPRSGDLSVYWYQQSLDQGLQFLIQYYNGEERAKGNILERFSAQQFPDLHSELNLSSLELGDSALYFCASSENLAGVSSYNEQFFGPGTRLTVL.

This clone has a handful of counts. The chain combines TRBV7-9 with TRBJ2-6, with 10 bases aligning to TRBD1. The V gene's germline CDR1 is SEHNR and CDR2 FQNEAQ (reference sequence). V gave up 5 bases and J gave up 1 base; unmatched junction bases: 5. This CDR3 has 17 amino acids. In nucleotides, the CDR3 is TGTGCCAGCAGCCGGGGGACAGGGGTATCTGGGGCCAACGTCCTGACTTTC. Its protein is CASSRGTGVSGANVLTF. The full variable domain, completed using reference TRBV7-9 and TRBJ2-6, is DTGVSQNPRHKITKRGQNVTFRCDPISEHNRLYWYRQTLGQGPEFLTYFQNEAQLEKSRLLSDRFSAERPKGSFSTLEIQRTEQGDSAMYLCASSRGTGVSGANVLTFGAGSRLTVL.

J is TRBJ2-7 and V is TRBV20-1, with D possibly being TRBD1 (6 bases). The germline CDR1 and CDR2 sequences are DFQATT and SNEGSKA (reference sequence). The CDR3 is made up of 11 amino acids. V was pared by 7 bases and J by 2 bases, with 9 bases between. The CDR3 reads CSVRGPYEQYF. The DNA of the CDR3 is TGCAGTGTCAGGGGACCCTACGAGCAGTACTTC.

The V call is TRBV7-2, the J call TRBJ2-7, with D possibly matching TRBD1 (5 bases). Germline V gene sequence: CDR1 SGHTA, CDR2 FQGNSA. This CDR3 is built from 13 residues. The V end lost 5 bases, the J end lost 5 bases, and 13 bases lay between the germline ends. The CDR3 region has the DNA TGTGCCAGCAGCCCCAGACAGATGAACGAGCAGTACTTC. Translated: CASSPRQMNEQYF.

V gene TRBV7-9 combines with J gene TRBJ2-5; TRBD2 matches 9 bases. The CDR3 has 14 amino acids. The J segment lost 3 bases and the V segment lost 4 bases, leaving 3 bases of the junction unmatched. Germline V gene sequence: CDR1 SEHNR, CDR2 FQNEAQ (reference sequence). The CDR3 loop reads CASSYRLAEETQYF. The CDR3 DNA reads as TGTGCCAGCAGCTATCGACTAGCGGAAGAGACCCAGTACTTC.